This T cell receptor (beta chain) appears in the sequencing data of a study of Tregs in tolerant kidney transplant recipients. Profiled with immunoSEQ multiplex PCR; TCRdb holds only in-frame clones, not every one. The sample holds 200,000 to 300,000 clones, 84% seen once. As for this clone: Antigen unknown.

This CDR3 has 15 residues. Unstimulated regulatory T cells (CD4+CD25+CD127-), CD4+CD25- non-regulatory cells, CD4 and CD8 cells were FACS-sorted from thawed PBMCs. General study results and limits: Validation in larger populations is needed because few patients were studied.

Sequencing was performed on CD4+ T cells from blood. This receptor was identified in a human donor in good health. This chain links TRBV23-1 with TRBJ2-5; TRBD1 agrees at 11 bases. The end of the DNA fits TRBJ2-7 better, so the J call may be wrong. TRBV23-1 is identified as an open reading frame with a role that is uncertain. The CDR3 region has the DNA TGCGCCAGCAGCCGCCGGGACAGGGGGTCCTACGAGCAGTACTTC. Protein sequence: CASSRRDRGSYEQYF.